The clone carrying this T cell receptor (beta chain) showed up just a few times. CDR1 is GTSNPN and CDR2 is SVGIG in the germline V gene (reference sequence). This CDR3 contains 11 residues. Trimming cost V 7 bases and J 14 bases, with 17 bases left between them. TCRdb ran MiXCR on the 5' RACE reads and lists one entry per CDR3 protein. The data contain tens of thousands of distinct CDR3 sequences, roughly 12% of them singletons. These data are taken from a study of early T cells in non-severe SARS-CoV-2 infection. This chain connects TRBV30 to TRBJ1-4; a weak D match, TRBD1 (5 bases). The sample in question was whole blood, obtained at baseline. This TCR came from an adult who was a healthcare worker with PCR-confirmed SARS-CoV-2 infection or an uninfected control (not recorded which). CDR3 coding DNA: TGTGCCTTCCTGGGGCGGGACTCCCTGTTTTTT. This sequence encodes CAFLGRDSLFF.